This TCR beta chain was recovered during a study of blood T cell repertoires in COVID-19. A few counts support this clone. CDR3 length equals 16 residues. Per germline, CDR1 SNHLY and CDR2 FYNNEI. Trimming took 4 bases from V and 0 from J, leaving 12 bases between them. Authors' processing steps: Reference gene primer amplification in the assay estimated nucleated cell counts. Libraries were prepared by immunoSEQ multiplex PCR; TCRdb keeps only in-frame clonotypes and omits some of them. D and trimming were read from the DNA, whereas the V and J calls and clone size are those reported in that table. Of more than 250,000 clones listed, approximately 83% were seen once; the top ten hold roughly 2%.

The chain uses TRBV2 and TRBJ2-2; tentative D call: TRBD2 (5 bases). The sequenced material came from PBMCs or T cells enriched from blood (not recorded which). This receptor was identified in a man younger than 40 who had recovered from COVID-19. CDR3 coding DNA: TGTGCCAGCAGTGTAGAGGGATCCGCGAACACCGGGGAGCTGTTTTTT. Translating it yields CASSVEGSANTGELFF.